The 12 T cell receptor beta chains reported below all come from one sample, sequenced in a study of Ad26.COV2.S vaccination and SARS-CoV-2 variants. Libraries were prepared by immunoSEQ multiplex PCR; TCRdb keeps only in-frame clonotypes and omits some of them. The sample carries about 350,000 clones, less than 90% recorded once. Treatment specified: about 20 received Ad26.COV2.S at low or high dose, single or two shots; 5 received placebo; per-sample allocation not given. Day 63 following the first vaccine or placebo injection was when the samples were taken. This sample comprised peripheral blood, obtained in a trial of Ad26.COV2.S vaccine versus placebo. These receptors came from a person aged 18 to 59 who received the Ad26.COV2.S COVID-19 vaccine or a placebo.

CDR3 protein: CASSWDRGGEKLFF. DNA for the CDR3: TGTGCCAGCAGCTGGGACAGAGGGGGTGAAAAACTGTTTTTT. V is TRBV6-5 and J is TRBJ1-4; 7 nucleotides match TRBD1. CDR1 and CDR2 (germline): MNHEY, SVGAGI. J was trimmed by 7 bases and V by 6 bases; bases with no gene match: 8. This CDR3 comprises 14 residues.

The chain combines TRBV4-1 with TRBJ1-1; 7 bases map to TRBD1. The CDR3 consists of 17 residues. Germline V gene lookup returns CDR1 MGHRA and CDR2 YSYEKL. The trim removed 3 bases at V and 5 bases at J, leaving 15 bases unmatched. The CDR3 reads CASSHALRATGRTEAFF. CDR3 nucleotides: TGCGCCAGCAGCCATGCGCTCAGGGCGACAGGGAGGACTGAAGCTTTCTTT.

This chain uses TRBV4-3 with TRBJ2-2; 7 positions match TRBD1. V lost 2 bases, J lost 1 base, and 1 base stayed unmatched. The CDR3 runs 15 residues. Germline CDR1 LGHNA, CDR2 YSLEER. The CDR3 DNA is TGCGCCAGCAGCCAACACAGGGGGAACACCGGGGAGCTGTTTTTT. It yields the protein CASSQHRGNTGELFF.

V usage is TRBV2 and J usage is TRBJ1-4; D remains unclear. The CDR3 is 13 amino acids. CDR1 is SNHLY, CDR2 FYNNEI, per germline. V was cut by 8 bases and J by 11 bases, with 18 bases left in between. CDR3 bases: TGTGCCAGCGCCTCCGGGGTTAGTAGCAAACTGTTTTTT. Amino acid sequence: CASASGVSSKLFF.

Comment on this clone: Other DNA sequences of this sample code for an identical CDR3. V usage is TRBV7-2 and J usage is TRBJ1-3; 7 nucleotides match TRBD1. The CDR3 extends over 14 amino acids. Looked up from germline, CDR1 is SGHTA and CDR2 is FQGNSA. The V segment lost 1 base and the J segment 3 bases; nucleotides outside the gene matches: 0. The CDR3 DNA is TGTGCCAGCAGCTTAGACAGGGGTGGAAACACCATATATTTT. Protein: CASSLDRGGNTIYF.

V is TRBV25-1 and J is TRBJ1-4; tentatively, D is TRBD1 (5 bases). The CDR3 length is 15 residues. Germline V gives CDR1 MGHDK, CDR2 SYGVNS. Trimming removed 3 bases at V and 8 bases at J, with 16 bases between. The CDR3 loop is CASSDTGTLLEKLFF. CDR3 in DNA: TGTGCCAGCAGTGATACCGGGACCCTTTTGGAAAAACTGTTTTTT.

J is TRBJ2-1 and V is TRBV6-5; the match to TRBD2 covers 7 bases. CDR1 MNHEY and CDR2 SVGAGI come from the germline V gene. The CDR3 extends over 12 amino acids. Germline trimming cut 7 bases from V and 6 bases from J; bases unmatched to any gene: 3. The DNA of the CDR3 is TGTGCCAGCACCGGGGGGACCAATGAGCAGTTCTTC. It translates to CASTGGTNEQFF.

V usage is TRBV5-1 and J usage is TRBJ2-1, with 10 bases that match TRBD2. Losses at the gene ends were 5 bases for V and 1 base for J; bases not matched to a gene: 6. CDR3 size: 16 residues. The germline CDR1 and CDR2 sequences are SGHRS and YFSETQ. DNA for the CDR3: TGCGCCAGCAGACCTAGCGGGAGTCAGTCCTACAATGAGCAGTTCTTC. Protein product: CASRPSGSQSYNEQFF.

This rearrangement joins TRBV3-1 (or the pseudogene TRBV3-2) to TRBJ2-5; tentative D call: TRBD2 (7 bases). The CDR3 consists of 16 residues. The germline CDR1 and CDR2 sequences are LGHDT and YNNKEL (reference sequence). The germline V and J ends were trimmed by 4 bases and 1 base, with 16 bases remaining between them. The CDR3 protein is CASSPPLGGAQETQYF. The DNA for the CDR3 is TGTGCCAGCAGCCCCCCTTTGGGGGGGGCCCAAGAGACCCAGTACTTC.

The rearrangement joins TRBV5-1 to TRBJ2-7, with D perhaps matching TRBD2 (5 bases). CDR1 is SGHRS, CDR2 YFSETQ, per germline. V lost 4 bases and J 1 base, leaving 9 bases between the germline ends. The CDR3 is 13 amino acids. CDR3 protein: CASSRRGSYEQYF. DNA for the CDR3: TGCGCCAGCAGCAGACGGGGATCCTACGAGCAGTACTTC.

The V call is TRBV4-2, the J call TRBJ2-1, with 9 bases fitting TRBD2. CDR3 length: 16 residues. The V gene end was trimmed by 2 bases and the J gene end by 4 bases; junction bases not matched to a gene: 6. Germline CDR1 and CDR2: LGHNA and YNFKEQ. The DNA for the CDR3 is TGTGCCAGCAGCCAAATTAGCGGGAGCCATTACAATGAGCAGTTCTTC. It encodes CASSQISGSHYNEQFF.

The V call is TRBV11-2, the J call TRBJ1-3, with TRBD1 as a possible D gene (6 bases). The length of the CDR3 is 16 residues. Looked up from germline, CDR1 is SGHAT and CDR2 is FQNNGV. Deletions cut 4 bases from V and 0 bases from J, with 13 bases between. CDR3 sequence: CASSSLPGVSGNTIYF. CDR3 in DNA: TGTGCCAGCAGCTCCCTGCCAGGGGTCTCTGGAAACACCATATATTTT.